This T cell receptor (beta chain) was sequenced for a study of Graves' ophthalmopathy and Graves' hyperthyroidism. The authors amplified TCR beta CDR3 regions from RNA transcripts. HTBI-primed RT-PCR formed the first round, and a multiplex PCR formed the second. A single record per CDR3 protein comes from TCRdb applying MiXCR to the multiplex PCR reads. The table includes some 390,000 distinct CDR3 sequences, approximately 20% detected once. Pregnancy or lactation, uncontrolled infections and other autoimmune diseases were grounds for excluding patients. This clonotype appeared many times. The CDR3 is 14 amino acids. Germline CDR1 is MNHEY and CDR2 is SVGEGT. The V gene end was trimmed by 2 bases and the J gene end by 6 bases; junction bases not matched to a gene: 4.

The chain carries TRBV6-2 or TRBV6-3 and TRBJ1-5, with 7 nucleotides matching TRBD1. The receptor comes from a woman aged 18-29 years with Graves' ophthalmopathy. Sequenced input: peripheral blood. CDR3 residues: CASSYADRVQPQHF. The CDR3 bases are TGTGCCAGCAGTTACGCCGACAGGGTTCAGCCCCAGCATTTT.